This is a list of T cell receptor beta chains from one sample in a study of blood T cell repertoires in COVID-19. Clones were read by immunoSEQ multiplex PCR, and TCRdb kept only the in-frame ones, dropping some. The repertoire consists of around 200,000 clones, with 80% to 90% occurring once and the leading ten covering approximately 4%. Sequenced input: PBMCs or T cells enriched from blood (not recorded which). These receptors were obtained from a woman between 25 and 40 years old who had been exposed to COVID-19. The CDR3 runs from the conserved cysteine through the conserved F or W. A D gene is named only where the DNA matches it firmly. Not every row has a clone size; where given, it reads once, few, many or a size class.

J gene: TRBJ1-2; V gene: TRBV13; D gene: NA; clone size: NA; CDR3 protein: CASSSQGRYGYTF; CDR3 DNA: TGTGCCAGCAGCTCACAGGGCCGCTATGGCTACACCTTC
J gene: TRBJ1-1; V gene: TRBV2; D gene: NA; clone size: NA; CDR3 protein: CASSGGRTEIAFF; CDR3 DNA: TGTGCCAGCAGTGGGGGGCGCACCGAGATAGCTTTCTTT
J gene: TRBJ1-5; V gene: TRBV24-1; D gene: NA; clone size: NA; CDR3 protein: CATKTDSTSNQPQHF; CDR3 DNA: TGTGCCACCAAGACCGACAGTACCAGCAATCAGCCCCAGCATTTT
J gene: TRBJ1-2; V gene: TRBV28; D gene: NA; clone size: NA; CDR3 protein: CASTRQVDYGYTF; CDR3 DNA: TGTGCCAGCACCCGACAGGTCGACTATGGCTACACCTTC
J gene: TRBJ1-2; V gene: TRBV19; D gene: TRBD1; clone size: NA; CDR3 protein: CASSSGTGGQEDYGYTF; CDR3 DNA: TGTGCCAGTAGTAGCGGGACAGGGGGCCAAGAGGACTATGGCTACACCTTC
J gene: TRBJ1-1; V gene: TRBV6-2/TRBV6-3; D gene: NA; clone size: NA; CDR3 protein: CASSPGFMARDTEAFF; CDR3 DNA: TGTGCCAGCAGTCCCGGGTTTATGGCGCGGGACACTGAAGCTTTCTTT
J gene: TRBJ1-1; V gene: TRBV5-1; D gene: TRBD1; clone size: NA; CDR3 protein: CASTPRPTGGPMNTEAFF; CDR3 DNA: TGCGCCAGCACCCCCCGCCCGACAGGGGGCCCAATGAACACTGAAGCTTTCTTT
J gene: TRBJ2-2; V gene: TRBV10-1; D gene: TRBD1; clone size: few; CDR3 protein: CASSESQGTALVSGELFF; CDR3 DNA: TGCGCCAGCAGTGAGAGTCAGGGGACAGCCTTGGTGTCCGGGGAGCTGTTTTTT
J gene: TRBJ2-7; V gene: TRBV11-2; D gene: NA; clone size: NA; CDR3 protein: CASSFDSLTYEQYF; CDR3 DNA: TGTGCCAGCAGCTTTGACAGTTTGACCTACGAGCAGTACTTC
J gene: TRBJ1-1; V gene: TRBV9; D gene: NA; clone size: few; CDR3 protein: CASSVADTMNTEAFF; CDR3 DNA: TGTGCCAGCAGCGTAGCAGACACAATGAACACTGAAGCTTTCTTT
J gene: TRBJ1-1; V gene: TRBV27; D gene: TRBD1; clone size: NA; CDR3 protein: CASSRRQGPQGEAFF; CDR3 DNA: TGTGCCAGCAGTAGGCGACAGGGTCCCCAGGGTGAAGCTTTCTTT
J gene: TRBJ1-3; V gene: TRBV4-1; D gene: NA; clone size: NA; CDR3 protein: CASSQDQLDRFSGNTIYF; CDR3 DNA: TGCGCCAGCAGCCAAGATCAGTTGGACAGATTCTCTGGAAACACCATATATTTT
J gene: TRBJ1-5; V gene: TRBV6-4; D gene: TRBD1; clone size: NA; CDR3 protein: CASSVQGGDQPQHF; CDR3 DNA: TGTGCCAGCAGTGTGCAGGGGGGAGATCAGCCCCAGCATTTT
J gene: TRBJ2-2; V gene: TRBV6-5; D gene: TRBD1; clone size: NA; CDR3 protein: CASRRGQDGGGELFF; CDR3 DNA: TGTGCCAGCAGGAGGGGACAGGATGGGGGCGGGGAGCTGTTTTTT
J gene: TRBJ1-2; V gene: TRBV18; D gene: NA; clone size: NA; CDR3 protein: CASSPPWGELNYGYTF; CDR3 DNA: TGTGCCAGCTCACCACCGTGGGGCGAACTTAACTATGGCTACACCTTC
J gene: TRBJ2-2; V gene: TRBV24-1; D gene: TRBD1; clone size: many; CDR3 protein: CATSDRSNRGGGELFF; CDR3 DNA: TGTGCCACCAGTGATCGGTCGAACAGGGGTGGCGGGGAGCTGTTTTTT
J gene: TRBJ1-5; V gene: TRBV7-3; D gene: NA; clone size: NA; CDR3 protein: CASSSPGGLNQPQHF; CDR3 DNA: TGTGCCAGCAGCTCCCCGGGGGGTCTCAATCAGCCCCAGCATTTT
J gene: TRBJ1-4; V gene: TRBV3-1/TRBV3-2; D gene: TRBD1; clone size: NA; CDR3 protein: CASSHRDSLNEKLFF; CDR3 DNA: TGTGCCAGCAGCCACCGGGACAGTCTTAATGAAAAACTGTTTTTT
J gene: TRBJ1-1; V gene: TRBV6-1; D gene: NA; clone size: NA; CDR3 protein: CASSEWSGDTEAFF; CDR3 DNA: TGTGCCAGCAGTGAATGGTCGGGGGACACTGAAGCTTTCTTT
J gene: TRBJ1-2; V gene: TRBV5-1; D gene: NA; clone size: NA; CDR3 protein: CASSSAGEGYGYTF; CDR3 DNA: TGCGCCAGCAGCTCCGCAGGGGAGGGCTATGGCTACACCTTC
J gene: TRBJ1-5; V gene: TRBV5-6; D gene: TRBD1; clone size: NA; CDR3 protein: CASSVQGGHQPQHF; CDR3 DNA: TGTGCCAGCAGCGTACAGGGGGGTCATCAGCCCCAGCATTTT
J gene: TRBJ1-2; V gene: TRBV24-1; D gene: NA; clone size: NA; CDR3 protein: CATSAGVGYTF; CDR3 DNA: TGTGCCACCAGTGCGGGGGTCGGCTACACCTTC
J gene: TRBJ1-5; V gene: TRBV7-8; D gene: NA; clone size: NA; CDR3 protein: CASRRDSSFSQPQHF; CDR3 DNA: TGTGCCAGCAGACGAGACAGTTCCTTCAGTCAGCCCCAGCATTTT